This T cell receptor beta chain came from a study of siplizumab effects on memory and regulatory T cells. Whole-study results and caveats: Alloreactive sequences tracing back to unstimulated CD4+ memory cells were significantly reduced by siplizumab. Unstimulated subset assignment was obtained for only a minor fraction of alloreactive clones.

As regards this clone: Its antigen is unknown.

V lost 6 bases, J lost 8 bases, and 19 bases lay in between. The CDR3 has 15 amino acids. CDR1 is MNHNY and CDR2 is SVGAGI in the germline V gene (reference sequence). Repertoires were generated with immunoSEQ multiplex PCR, while TCRdb's copy carries only in-frame clones and drops some. This sample has tens of thousands of clones; about 93% occur once, and the top ten carry roughly 0.29%. The sequence was obtained from a human donor in good health. The rearrangement uses TRBV6-6 and TRBJ1-4; D perhaps matches TRBD1 (6 bases). The sample comprised non-Treg CD4+ T cells sorted from blood. The CDR3: CASSQRGGAGEKLFF. The CDR3 DNA is TGTGCCAGCAGCCAACGGGGGGGCGCTGGGGAAAAACTGTTTTTT.